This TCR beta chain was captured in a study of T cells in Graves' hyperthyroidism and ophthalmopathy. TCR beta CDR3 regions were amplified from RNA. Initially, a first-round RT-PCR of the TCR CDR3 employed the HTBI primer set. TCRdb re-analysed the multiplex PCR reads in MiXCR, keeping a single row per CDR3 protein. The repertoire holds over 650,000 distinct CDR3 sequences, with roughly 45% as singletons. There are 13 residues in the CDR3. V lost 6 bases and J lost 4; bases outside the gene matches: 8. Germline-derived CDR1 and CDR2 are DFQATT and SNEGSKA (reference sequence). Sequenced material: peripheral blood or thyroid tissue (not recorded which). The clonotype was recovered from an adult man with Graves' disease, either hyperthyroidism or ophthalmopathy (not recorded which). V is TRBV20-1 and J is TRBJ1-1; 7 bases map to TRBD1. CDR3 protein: CSAVTGFRTEAFF. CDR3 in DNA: TGCAGTGCGGTGACAGGGTTTCGCACTGAAGCTTTCTTT.